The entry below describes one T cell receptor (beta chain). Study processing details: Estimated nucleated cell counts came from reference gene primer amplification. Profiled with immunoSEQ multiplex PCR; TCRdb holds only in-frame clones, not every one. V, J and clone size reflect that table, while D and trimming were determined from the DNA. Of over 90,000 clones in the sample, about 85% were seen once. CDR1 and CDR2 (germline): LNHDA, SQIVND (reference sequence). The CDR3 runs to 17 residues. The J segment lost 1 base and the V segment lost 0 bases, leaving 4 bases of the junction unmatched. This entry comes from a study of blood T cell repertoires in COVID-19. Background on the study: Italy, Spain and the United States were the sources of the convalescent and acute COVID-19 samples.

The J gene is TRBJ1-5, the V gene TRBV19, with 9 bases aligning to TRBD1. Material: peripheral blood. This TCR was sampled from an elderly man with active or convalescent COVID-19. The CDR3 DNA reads TGTGCCAGTAGTATAGAATGGGGACAGGGAAGCAATCAGCCCCAGCATTTT. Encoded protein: CASSIEWGQGSNQPQHF.